Detailed here is one TCR beta chain. What it recognizes is unknown. Other nucleotide sequences in the sample specify the same CDR3. CDR1 and CDR2 (germline): SNHLY, FYNNEI. The V end lost 6 bases, the J end lost 7 bases, and 10 bases lay between the germline ends. This CDR3 has 11 residues. The data stem from a study of cytomegalovirus exposure and HLA in healthy donors. Generated by immunoSEQ multiplex PCR, the TCRdb table keeps only in-frame clones and is missing some. The sample lists about 110,000 clones, roughly 90% occurring once. Broader study findings: Accounts indicate the classifier identified cytomegalovirus status with strong specificity and sensitivity. A few chains tied to CMV proved CMV antigen-specific in vitro. Rarity marked most TCR sequences, yet some public TCRs occurred in many donors.

The V and J genes are TRBV2 and TRBJ2-7, with D unclear. The receptor was derived from a woman in her thirties in good health and CMV-seropositive. Material for sequencing was PBMCs. The CDR3 DNA follows: TGTGCCAGCAGCGCTCGGTGGGAGCAGTACTTC. Its translation: CASSARWEQYF.